The next 21 T cell receptor beta chains were all read from a single sample in a study of blood T cells in healthy people across ages. Together with a sample-barcoded 5' primer, a J-beta primer mix was included in a second PCR lasting roughly 6 to 12 cycles. TCRdb re-called the 5' RACE reads with MiXCR, one entry per CDR3 protein. The sample gives about 800,000 distinct CDR3 sequences, approximately 25% of which show up once; roughly 3.5% is in the top ten. This sample was also put to use in a study of T cells of mothers and their children.

Sequenced material: blood. The receptors were gathered from a boy aged 5 to 17 in good health.

This clonotype was seen only a few times. The chain combines TRBV7-9 with TRBJ2-5; D call uncertain. Trimming took 2 bases from V and 6 from J, leaving 7 bases between them. The CDR3 spans 12 residues. Germline lookup yields CDR1 SEHNR and CDR2 FQNEAQ (reference sequence). Here the CDR3 reads CASSLRTQTQYF. CDR3 in DNA: TGTGCCAGCAGCTTAAGGACCCAGACCCAGTACTTC. The whole variable domain, filled in from reference TRBV7-9 and TRBJ2-5, reads DTGVSQNPRHKITKRGQNVTFRCDPISEHNRLYWYRQTLGQGPEFLTYFQNEAQLEKSRLLSDRFSAERPKGSFSTLEIQRTEQGDSAMYLCASSLRTQTQYFGPGTRLLVL.

The chain couples TRBV4-3 to TRBJ2-7; no reliable D call. The V end lost 11 bases, the J end lost 0 bases, and 11 bases lay between the germline ends. Germline CDR1 is LGHNA and CDR2 is YSLEER. The CDR3 runs to 12 residues. The CDR3 coding sequence is TGCGCCCGAGCCAGAAGCTCCTACGAGCAGTACTTC. Protein product: CARARSSYEQYF.

The CDR3 sequence: CASSLNTGPATNEKLFF. The CDR3 nucleotides read TGTGCCAGCAGTTTGAACACTGGACCTGCAACTAATGAAAAACTGTTTTTT. The chain combines TRBV12-3 or TRBV12-4 with TRBJ1-4; D remains ambiguous. The CDR3 is 17 amino acids. The V gene lost 3 bases and the J gene lost 0 bases, with 14 bases spanning the gap.

The CDR3 DNA sequence: TGCAGTGCTAGAAGGGCGGGAGCGAACACCGGGGAGCTGTTTTTT. Its protein product is CSARRAGANTGELFF. The chain is built from TRBV20-1 and TRBJ2-2, with TRBD2 matching 7 bases. CDR3 length: 15 amino acids. Unmatched junction bases numbered 3, after V lost 2 bases and J lost 0 bases. Per germline, CDR1 DFQATT and CDR2 SNEGSKA (reference sequence).

This clonotype was observed a handful of times. The rearrangement uses TRBV28 and TRBJ2-7; D is unclear. Between the trimmed V and J ends, which lost 6 bases and 3 bases, there was a span of 9 bases. Germline values: CDR1 MDHEN, CDR2 SYDVKM. The CDR3 has 12 residues. The CDR3 protein is CASRGSNYEQYF. The CDR3, as DNA: TGTGCCAGCAGGGGGTCCAACTACGAGCAGTACTTC.

This clonotype was counted between two and nine times. V and J are TRBV6-5 and TRBJ2-1; D is unresolved. Per germline, CDR1 MNHEY and CDR2 SVGAGI. Deletions cut 2 bases from V and 8 bases from J, with 7 bases between. The length of the CDR3 is 12 residues. The CDR3 DNA sequence: TGTGCCAGCAGTTACGCCAATCATGAGCAGTTCTTC. Translated, it gives CASSYANHEQFF.

The chain has TRBV5-6 and TRBJ2-5; 9 bases fit TRBD2. The tail of the sequence fits TRBJ2-1 better, so the J call may be wrong. This CDR3 comprises 15 residues. CDR1 SGHDT and CDR2 YYEEEE come from the germline V gene. The chain's CDR3 is CASSLVVAGVRGQFF. The CDR3 nucleotides are TGTGCCAGCAGCCTGGTGGTAGCGGGGGTCAGGGGGCAGTTCTTC.

V gene TRBV10-3 combines with J gene TRBJ2-6; D remains unclear. The V end was cut by 6 bases, the J end by 0 bases, with 9 bases between. This CDR3 comprises 15 residues. Germline lookup yields CDR1 ENHRY and CDR2 SYGVKD. In DNA, the CDR3 is TGTGCCATCAGCTCTGCAACCTCTGGGGCCAACGTCCTGACTTTC. This gives the protein CAISSATSGANVLTF.

The rearrangement uses TRBV7-2 and TRBJ2-5, with 8 positions matching TRBD2. This CDR3 spans 17 amino acids. Looked up from germline, CDR1 is SGHTA and CDR2 is FQGNSA. J gave up 4 bases and V 2 bases, and 12 bases lay outside the gene matches. The CDR3 DNA follows: TGTGCCAGCAGCTTAAATGGCGGGGGGTTTCAGGTAGAGACCCAGTACTTC. Its protein product is CASSLNGGGFQVETQYF.

V and J are TRBV28 and TRBJ2-5, with TRBD1 as a possible D gene (6 bases). This CDR3 spans 13 amino acids. Trimming removed 5 bases at V and 5 bases at J, with 12 bases between. Germline V CDR1 and CDR2: MDHEN, SYDVKM. This CDR3 reads CASSQPGHETQYF. The CDR3, as DNA: TGTGCCAGCAGTCAACCGGGACACGAGACCCAGTACTTC.

This sequence joins TRBV14 and TRBJ2-7, with D possibly matching TRBD1 (6 bases). This CDR3 has 15 residues. V was cut by 2 bases and J by 2 bases, with 13 bases left in between. Germline CDR1 and CDR2: SGHDN and FVKESK. CDR3 loop: CASSQLDSTTYEQYF. The CDR3 region has the DNA TGTGCCAGCAGCCAATTGGACAGCACCACCTACGAGCAGTACTTC.

This clonotype turned up a few times. The rearrangement joins TRBV18 to TRBJ1-2; D remains unclear. The CDR3 is made up of 14 amino acids. Trimming took off 3 bases at V and 6 bases at J, with 14 bases between the two ends. Germline V gene lookup returns CDR1 KGHSH and CDR2 LQKENI. CDR3 DNA sequence: TGTGCCAGCTCACCCGGACGGTGGCGCGATGGCTACACCTTC. Translation gives CASSPGRWRDGYTF.

This clonotype was counted between two and nine times. This sequence joins TRBV20-1 and TRBJ1-1; possibly TRBD1 for D (5 bases). Germline V lookup: CDR1 DFQATT, CDR2 SNEGSKA (reference sequence). The CDR3 is made up of 14 amino acids. With 5 bases removed from V and 0 bases from J, the gap between germline ends came to 13 bases. The CDR3 here is CSAEGRGLNTEAFF. CDR3 DNA sequence: TGCAGTGCTGAGGGCCGGGGGTTGAACACTGAAGCTTTCTTT.

The chain links TRBV7-3 to TRBJ1-2; 9 bases fit TRBD1. This CDR3 has 12 amino acids. Germline lookup yields CDR1 SGHTA and CDR2 FQGTGA. With V trimmed by 8 bases and J by 8 bases, 6 bases remained unmatched. Written as DNA, the CDR3 is TGTGCCAGCGGAGGGACAGGGTACGGCTACACCTTC. This encodes CASGGTGYGYTF.

This clonotype turned up a few times. This chain uses TRBV7-2 with TRBJ2-5; TRBD1 matches at 9 bases. V lost 5 bases and J lost 4; bases outside the gene matches: 5. The CDR3 contains 14 residues. Germline assignment: CDR1 SGHTA and CDR2 FQGNSA. CDR3 coding DNA: TGTGCCAGCAGCCGGACAGGGGATGGAGAGACCCAGTACTTC. Its protein is CASSRTGDGETQYF.

This clonotype was observed a few times. V is TRBV9 and J is TRBJ2-5; maybe TRBD1 (5 bases). TRBJ2-7 matches the DNA end more closely, so the J call is doubtful. The CDR3 totals 13 residues. The germline gives CDR1 SGDLS, CDR2 YYNGEE. In DNA form, the CDR3 reads TGTGCCAGCAGCGTAGTATCAACAGGCGAGCAGTACTTC. Its translation is CASSVVSTGEQYF.

This chain uses TRBV20-1 with TRBJ2-3, with 7 bases lining up with TRBD2. After removal of 0 bases from V and 4 bases from J, the junction contained 10 bases not matched to a gene. This CDR3 contains 16 residues. The germline gives CDR1 DFQATT, CDR2 SNEGSKA (reference sequence). The CDR3 protein is CSARDYRRERADTQYF. CDR3 DNA: TGCAGTGCTAGAGATTATCGGCGGGAGAGGGCAGATACGCAGTATTTT.

This clonotype came up a few times. The rearrangement joins TRBV11-2 to TRBJ2-5; D is possibly TRBD2 (6 bases). V was cut by 4 bases and J by 7 bases, with 13 bases left in between. The CDR3 consists of 13 residues. Germline CDR1 and CDR2: SGHAT and FQNNGV. CDR3 in amino acids: CASSSGSRATQYF. The CDR3 coding sequence is TGTGCCAGCAGCTCCGGGAGCCGAGCGACCCAGTACTTC.

The V call is TRBV28, the J call TRBJ2-5; no definite D call. The germline gives CDR1 MDHEN, CDR2 SYDVKM. Trimming left V 0 bases short and J 5 bases short, with 7 bases between. The CDR3 covers 13 residues. Here the CDR3 DNA reads TGTGCCAGCAGTTTATGGGTTGCGGAGACCCAGTACTTC. It yields the protein CASSLWVAETQYF.

This clonotype was observed a handful of times. This chain uses TRBV24-1 with TRBJ2-1; 11 bases are a match to TRBD2. The CDR3 runs to 15 residues. CDR1 and CDR2 (germline): KGHDR, SFDVKD. The V segment lost 6 bases and the J segment 4 bases; nucleotides outside the gene matches: 4. As DNA, the CDR3 is TGTGCCACCAGTACGGGGACTAGCGGTTACAATGAGCAGTTCTTC. It yields the protein CATSTGTSGYNEQFF.

This clonotype came up a few times. The chain is built from TRBV4-3 and TRBJ2-7, with D uncertain. From germline, CDR1 is LGHNA and CDR2 YSLEER. CDR3 length: 15 amino acids. The V gene lost 2 bases and the J gene lost 1 base, with 12 bases spanning the gap. This chain's CDR3 is CASSQNPGESYEQYF. CDR3 in DNA: TGCGCCAGCAGCCAAAATCCAGGCGAATCCTACGAGCAGTACTTC.